Listed below are T cell receptor beta chains from one sample, sequenced in a study of CD8 T cells in ankylosing spondylitis. TCRdb analysed the 5' RACE reads with MiXCR anew, one entry per CDR3 protein. This table holds 230,000 or so distinct CDR3 sequences, 24% found once. The specimen was blood, either unsorted or a sorted T cell fraction (not recorded which). These receptor sequences come from a male donor with ankylosing spondylitis or in good health (not recorded which). Both conserved end residues are part of each CDR3. A D gene is named only where the DNA matches it firmly. Rows may omit the clone size; those that give it use once, few, many or a size class.

TRBV6-2/TRBV6-3	TRBD1	many	TRBJ2-7	TGTGCCAGCAGAACACCGGGACAGCGCTACGAGCAGTACTTC	CASRTPGQRYEQYF
TRBV29-1	TRBD2	-	TRBJ2-3	TGCAGCGTGACCCCTCCTGGCGGGGGGGCCACAGATACGCAGTATTTT	CSVTPPGGGATDTQYF
TRBV9	-	-	TRBJ2-1	TGTGCCAGCAACCTCGGCGGAAGCTCCTACAATGAGCAGTTCTTC	CASNLGGSSYNEQFF
TRBV29-1	TRBD1	many	TRBJ2-7	TGCAGCGTGAAGGGACAGAGCTCCTACGAGCAGTACTTC	CSVKGQSSYEQYF
TRBV20-1	-	-	TRBJ2-7	TGCAGTGCGAGGCACCCGAGCCTCTACGAGCAGTACTTC	CSARHPSLYEQYF
TRBV4-2	-	-	TRBJ2-5	TGTGCCAGCACCCAAGATCGGGAGACCCAGTACTTC	CASTQDRETQYF
TRBV6-5	TRBD1	-	TRBJ2-3	TGTGCCAGCAGTACTGTAGACAGGGGCAAGATTGATACGCAGTATTTT	CASSTVDRGKIDTQYF
TRBV10-3	-	few	TRBJ2-5	TGTGCCATCAGTGCAAGAGGCAGGATCCAAGAGACCCAGTACTTC	CAISARGRIQETQYF
TRBV20-1	-	many	TRBJ1-1	TGCAGTGCTGGGGGAGTGGCAATGAACACTGAAGCTTTCTTT	CSAGGVAMNTEAFF
TRBV18	TRBD1	-	TRBJ2-7	TGTGCCAGCTCACCGCCGACAGGGGCGGGCGAGCAGTACTTC	CASSPPTGAGEQYF
TRBV29-1	TRBD2	few	TRBJ2-1	TGCAGCGTTGAAAAGCGGGGGGCAATCTCCTACAATGAGCAGTTCTTC	CSVEKRGAISYNEQFF
TRBV12-3/TRBV12-4	TRBD2	-	TRBJ2-7	TGTGCCAGCAGTGCTAGCGGGCCTACCTACGAGCAGTACTTC	CASSASGPTYEQYF
TRBV20-1	-	few	TRBJ1-5	TGCAGTGCTGGCGGAGGGTGGGACCAGCCCCAGCATTTT	CSAGGGWDQPQHF
TRBV10-3	-	-	TRBJ2-7	TGTGCCATCAGTGATCTGACAGTCCGTTGG	CAISDLTVRW
TRBV11-1	TRBD1	many	TRBJ1-1	TGTGCCAGCAGCTCTGACAGGGAGGACACTGAAGCTTTCTTT	CASSSDREDTEAFF
TRBV20-1	-	-	TRBJ2-5	TGCAGTGCTGGGTCCTCGAGAGGAGAGACCCAGTACTTC	CSAGSSRGETQYF
TRBV20-1	-	many	TRBJ1-5	TGCACGGCAAGCAGGTCCTCTTTTAGCAATCAGCCCCAGCATTTT	CTASRSSFSNQPQHF
TRBV5-1	-	many	TRBJ2-3	TGCGCCAGCAGCGTCGGGACCACAGATACGCAGTATTTT	CASSVGTTDTQYF
TRBV25-1	TRBD2	-	TRBJ2-1	TGTGCCAGCAGCGATCCGGGGGGGCCTTACAATGAGCAGTTCTTC	CASSDPGGPYNEQFF
TRBV29-1	-	-	TRBJ2-1	TGCAGCGTTGAAGATGAAATACACCAAGGTCCAAGAGCCTACAATGAGCAGTTCTTC	CSVEDEIHQGPRAYNEQFF
TRBV28	-	-	TRBJ2-7	TGTGCCAGCAGGCCGGAAGCCCTGGGCTCCTACGAGCAGTACTTC	CASRPEALGSYEQYF
TRBV10-3	TRBD2	-	TRBJ2-3	TGTGCCATCAGGGGAGAGCGGGGAACCAGCACAGATACGCAGTATTTT	CAIRGERGTSTDTQYF
TRBV10-2	TRBD1	many	TRBJ2-5	TGCGCCAGCAGACCGGACAGGGGAAAAGAGACCCAGTACTTC	CASRPDRGKETQYF
TRBV6-1	-	-	TRBJ1-5	TGTGCCAGCAGTGAAGCAGAGCTGGGGGTCCAGCCCCAGCATTTT	CASSEAELGVQPQHF
TRBV20-1	-	-	TRBJ2-5	TGCAGTGCTACAAGAAGACACCCACCTAAAGAGACCCAGTACTTC	CSATRRHPPKETQYF
TRBV20-1	-	few	TRBJ2-2	TGCAGTGCTAGACGCAGGGGGAACACCGGGGAGCTGTTTTTT	CSARRRGNTGELFF
TRBV18	TRBD1	-	TRBJ1-1	TGTGCCAGCTCACCTAGGACAGGGGGAGAGGCTGAAGCTTTCTTT	CASSPRTGGEAEAFF
TRBV3-1	-	many	TRBJ1-1	TGTGCCAGCAGCCAAAGAAGTAGGAACACTGAAGCTTTCTTT	CASSQRSRNTEAFF
TRBV7-3	TRBD1	many	TRBJ1-1	TGTGCCAGCAGCCCAGGGGGGAGCACTGAAGCTTTCTTT	CASSPGGSTEAFF
TRBV20-1	TRBD2	-	TRBJ2-1	TGCAGTGCTAGACGTCTAGCGGGGGGATATGAGCAGTTCTTC	CSARRLAGGYEQFF
TRBV20-1	TRBD1	-	TRBJ2-7	TGCAGTGCTCCCCAGGGGGCAGGGCTTGGCGAGCAGTACTTC	CSAPQGAGLGEQYF
TRBV18	-	few	TRBJ2-7	TGTGCCAGCTCACCAATACGGAGCTCCTACGAGCAGTACTTC	CASSPIRSSYEQYF
TRBV20-1	-	-	TRBJ2-7	TGCAGTGCTCTGGGAAAGGGCTACGAGCAGTACTTC	CSALGKGYEQYF
TRBV5-1	TRBD2	-	TRBJ2-5	TGCGCCAGCAGCTCGGGACTAGCGGGGGCCGGAGAGACCCAGTACTTC	CASSSGLAGAGETQYF
TRBV25-1	-	-	TRBJ2-7	TGTGCCAGCAGTGAATTCTCCAGCTCCTACGAGCAGTACTTC	CASSEFSSSYEQYF
TRBV7-8	-	many	TRBJ2-7	TGTGCCAGCAGCCGGACCGGATACGAGCAGTACTTC	CASSRTGYEQYF
TRBV29-1	-	many	TRBJ1-2	TGCAGCGTTGAAGTCCGGGGAAGCTACACCTTC	CSVEVRGSYTF
TRBV10-3	TRBD1	few	TRBJ2-7	TGTGCCATCACCCGGACAGGGGTGGGCGAGCAGTACTTC	CAITRTGVGEQYF
TRBV29-1	-	many	TRBJ1-1	TGCAGCGTTGACAGACGGCAGAACACTGAAGCTTTCTTT	CSVDRRQNTEAFF
TRBV2	TRBD2	-	TRBJ2-7	TGTGCCAGCACTCAGACTAGCGGGACATCCGCTGGGTACTTC	CASTQTSGTSAGYF
TRBV27	-	-	TRBJ2-5	TGTGCCAGCAGTTTAAGTATAGGGGGGGGCGTAGAGACCCAGTACTTC	CASSLSIGGGVETQYF
TRBV12-3/TRBV12-4	-	-	TRBJ2-7	TGTGCCAGCAGTCACCGGGACGGCAAGCAGTACTTC	CASSHRDGKQYF
TRBV7-9	TRBD1	many	TRBJ2-2	TGTGCCAGCCGAGACAGGGGGCCTAACACCGGGGAGCTGTTTTTT	CASRDRGPNTGELFF
TRBV24-1	-	once	TRBJ2-5	TGTGCCACCAGTCCAGGGGACTCGGATGGAGAGACCCAGTACTTC	CATSPGDSDGETQYF
TRBV27	TRBD2	few	TRBJ2-3	TGTGCCAGCAGTTCCCCGACTAGCGGGGCCTCCGGCACAGATACGCAGTATTTT	CASSSPTSGASGTDTQYF
TRBV5-4	TRBD2	-	TRBJ2-3	TGTGCCAGCAGCTTGGAAGGCGGGGGGGCCTCAGATACGCAGTATTTT	CASSLEGGGASDTQYF
TRBV6-5	TRBD1	few	TRBJ2-5	TGTGCCAGCAGTTTAACCTCGACAGGGCGGCAAGAGACCCAGTACTTC	CASSLTSTGRQETQYF
TRBV20-1	TRBD1	few	TRBJ1-6	TGCAGTGCTGGAAGGACAGGGGGATTTGACTCACCCCTCCACTTT	CSAGRTGGFDSPLHF
TRBV25-1	-	few	TRBJ2-5	TGTGCCACCGCGGACAGTTTCCAAGAGACCCAGTACTTC	CATADSFQETQYF
TRBV10-3	-	-	TRBJ2-7	TGTGCCATCACAGGGGACCGCTCCTACGAGCAGTACTTC	CAITGDRSYEQYF
TRBV6-1	-	many	TRBJ1-2	TGTGCCACAGGGTACTATGGCTACACCTTC	CATGYYGYTF
TRBV30	TRBD1	-	TRBJ2-1	TGTGCCTGGAGTGTTCTGTCGACAGGGAGTGAGCAGTTCTTC	CAWSVLSTGSEQFF